This T cell receptor beta chain is from a study of blood T cell repertoires in COVID-19. Germline-derived CDR1 and CDR2 are SGHDT and YYEEEE. This CDR3 spans 15 amino acids. Unmatched junction bases numbered 4, after V lost 0 bases and J lost 7 bases. Libraries were prepared by immunoSEQ multiplex PCR; TCRdb keeps only in-frame clonotypes and omits some of them. The table shows about 250,000 clones, with approximately 90% occurring only once. The TCR was taken from a young man with acute or convalescent COVID-19. Sequenced: peripheral blood. The rearrangement uses TRBV5-6 and TRBJ2-1, with 10 bases identical to TRBD2. The CDR3 nucleotides are TGTGCCAGCAGCTTGGTCGCTAGCGGGAGTAATGAGCAGTTCTTC. Translated, it gives CASSLVASGSNEQFF. The full variable domain, its missing parts supplied by reference TRBV5-6 and TRBJ2-1, is DAGVTQSPTHLIKTRGQQVTLRCSPKSGHDTVSWYQQALGQGPQFIFQYYEEEERQRGNFPDRFSGHQFPNYSSELNVNALLLGDSALYLCASSLVASGSNEQFFGPGTRLTVL.